A selection of T cell receptor beta chains follows, all from one sample in a study of blood T cell repertoires in COVID-19. TCRdb's copy holds only in-frame clones and misses some; the assay was immunoSEQ multiplex PCR. The repertoire holds about 120,000 clones, with 75% to 90% as singletons. Sequencing used peripheral blood. The origin of the receptors is a woman in her seventies with acute or convalescent COVID-19. CDR3s include the opening cysteine and the closing phenylalanine or tryptophan. The D gene is left open where the match is weak. The size entry is marked missing in some rows and otherwise reads once, few, many or a size class.

j_call	v_call	cdr3_length	clone_size	d_call	cdr3_nt	cdr3_aa
TRBJ1-5	TRBV5-1	14	-	-	TGCGCCAGCAGCTCGCTAGACAGCAATCAGCCCCAGCATTTT	CASSSLDSNQPQHF
TRBJ2-2	TRBV7-6	16	-	TRBD2	TGTGCCAGCAGCTTATTGACTAGCGGTGGGGCCGGGGAGCTGTTTTTT	CASSLLTSGGAGELFF
TRBJ1-1	TRBV7-3	12	-	-	TGTGCCAGCAGCTTAAGGGGAGGTTGGGCTTTCTTT	CASSLRGGWAFF
TRBJ2-7	TRBV19	12	-	-	TGTGCCAGTAGTATTGAGGGTGACGAGCAGTACTTC	CASSIEGDEQYF
TRBJ2-1	TRBV6-5	13	-	-	TGTGCCAGCAGTTACAACAGGGGAGGTGAGCAGTTCTTC	CASSYNRGGEQFF
TRBJ1-5	TRBV5-5	14	few	-	TGTGCCAGCAGCTTACTTGGAGTTAATCAGCCCCAGCATTTT	CASSLLGVNQPQHF
TRBJ1-2	TRBV14	14	-	-	TGTGCCAGCAGCCCCGGACTTTGGGGATATGGCTACACCTTC	CASSPGLWGYGYTF
TRBJ2-5	TRBV12-1	16	once	-	TGTGCCAGCAGCTTTGCGCGGAGACGCCCGCGAGAGACCCAGTACTTC	CASSFARRRPRETQYF
TRBJ1-2	TRBV28	19	-	TRBD1	TGTGCCAGCAGTTCCCCCCCGGGACAGGCAGCCCCCCTCGGCTATGGCTACACCTTC	CASSSPPGQAAPLGYGYTF
TRBJ1-6	TRBV18	14	-	-	TGTGCCAGCTCACCAAGCTCTGATAATTCACCCCTCCACTTT	CASSPSSDNSPLHF
TRBJ2-7	TRBV28	15	-	TRBD1	TGTGCCAGCAGCAAACCGGGACAGGGGACCTACGAGCAGTACTTC	CASSKPGQGTYEQYF
TRBJ2-2	TRBV25-1	17	-	TRBD1	TGTGCCAGCAGTGGAATTCCGGGACAGGAGAACACCGGGGAGCTGTTTTTT	CASSGIPGQENTGELFF
TRBJ1-4	TRBV9	14	-	-	TGTGCCAGCAGCTGGAGAGGGGGTGATGAAAAACTGTTTTTT	CASSWRGGDEKLFF
TRBJ2-4	TRBV11-3	15	-	TRBD2	TGTGCCAGCAGCTTAGCCCGGGGGGGGAAAAACATTCAGTACTTC	CASSLARGGKNIQYF
TRBJ2-1	TRBV21-1	14	-	-	TGTGCCAGCAGCAAAGTGCGGGGGATCGGTGAGCAGTTCTTC	CASSKVRGIGEQFF
TRBJ2-2	TRBV24-1	18	few	TRBD2	TGTGCCACCAGTGATTTGGCTAGCGGGGGAGTAAACACCGGGGAGCTGTTTTTT	CATSDLASGGVNTGELFF
TRBJ1-2	TRBV19	15	few	TRBD1	TGTGCCAGTAGTATGTCCGGACAGGCCTTTTCCAGGTACACCTTC	CASSMSGQAFSRYTF
TRBJ2-1	TRBV11-2	14	-	TRBD1	TGTGCCAGCACCGGGACAGGGATTTTCAATGAGCAGTTCTTC	CASTGTGIFNEQFF
TRBJ2-2	TRBV19	16	-	TRBD2	TGTGCCAGTAGTCCATCCGGGACTAGCGTGGCCGGGGAGCTGTTTTTT	CASSPSGTSVAGELFF
TRBJ2-1	TRBV6-2/TRBV6-3	15	-	TRBD1	TGTGCCAGCAGTTACTCGCGAACAGGGGGGTATGAGCAGTTCTTC	CASSYSRTGGYEQFF
TRBJ2-1	TRBV7-9	19	few	TRBD2	TGTGCCAGCAGCTTAATGGCACTAGCGGGGGGAAGGACCTACAATGAGCAGTTCTTC	CASSLMALAGGRTYNEQFF
TRBJ2-5	TRBV27	17	-	-	TGTGCCAGCAGTTCCCTAGTTTATCGAATCGGTGAAGAGACCCAGTACTTC	CASSSLVYRIGEETQYF
TRBJ2-1	TRBV10-3	13	-	TRBD2	TGTGCCATCAGTAGACTAGCGGGGTATGAGCAGTTCTTC	CAISRLAGYEQFF
TRBJ2-1	TRBV15	16	-	TRBD1	TGTGCCACCCAAGGCAAGACAGGGGTACCGGTTAATGAGCAGTTCTTC	CATQGKTGVPVNEQFF
TRBJ1-3	TRBV2	14	-	-	TGTGCCAGCAGAACCAGGGTGTTTGGAAACACCATATATTTT	CASRTRVFGNTIYF
TRBJ1-4	TRBV12-2	14	-	-	TGTGCAAGTCGCCTCCAGGGGACTAATGAAAAACTGTTTTTT	CASRLQGTNEKLFF
TRBJ1-3	TRBV28	14	-	TRBD1	TGTGCCAGCAGTTTGCGACAGGGTTTGGACACCATATATTTT	CASSLRQGLDTIYF
TRBJ2-3	TRBV5-1	17	-	TRBD2	TGCGCCAGCAGCCCCGATGGAGGACTAGCGGGCACAGATACGCAGTATTTT	CASSPDGGLAGTDTQYF
TRBJ1-2	TRBV5-6	14	-	TRBD1	TGTGCCAGCAGCCCCTGGACAGGGACAAATGGCTACACCTTC	CASSPWTGTNGYTF
TRBJ1-2	TRBV28	13	-	-	TGTGCCAGCAGATCAAGGACATCCTATGGCTACACCTTC	CASRSRTSYGYTF
TRBJ2-7	TRBV7-6	15	-	TRBD1	TGTGCCAGCAGCTTAGCCGGGACAGGGACCTACGAGCAGTACTTC	CASSLAGTGTYEQYF
TRBJ2-4	TRBV9	16	-	TRBD2	TGTGCCAGCAGCGTTTCCAGCGGGGTAGCCAAAAACATTCAGTACTTC	CASSVSSGVAKNIQYF
TRBJ2-3	TRBV21-1	17	-	-	TGTGCCAGCAGCAAAGAGAGTGGACAGGGGAGAAGGGATACGCAGTATTTT	CASSKESGQGRRDTQYF
TRBJ2-6	TRBV6-5	15	-	-	TGTGCCAGCAGTTACACGGACACTGGGGCCAACGTCCTGACTTTC	CASSYTDTGANVLTF
TRBJ2-2	TRBV4-1	19	-	TRBD1	TGCGCCAGCAGCCAAGAGGCGAGGACAGGGAGCAAGGGGGCCGGGGAGCTGTTTTTT	CASSQEARTGSKGAGELFF
TRBJ1-5	TRBV6-1	16	once	TRBD1	TGTGCCAGCAGTGACCGGGACAGGAAAATTCTTGAGCCCCAGCATTTT	CASSDRDRKILEPQHF
TRBJ2-3	TRBV2	11	-	-	TGTGCCAGCAGTGCAGGGTATACGCAGTATTTT	CASSAGYTQYF
TRBJ1-2	TRBV3-1/TRBV3-2	13	-	-	TGTGCCAGCAGCCATGGCCAGAACTATGGCTACACCTTC	CASSHGQNYGYTF
TRBJ2-5	TRBV25-1	11	-	-	TGTGCCAGCAAGAAGCTGGAGACCCAGTACTTC	CASKKLETQYF
TRBJ2-2	TRBV18	15	-	TRBD1	TGTGCCAGCTCACCGTACAGGGGAGAGACCGGGGAGCTGTTTTTT	CASSPYRGETGELFF
TRBJ2-1	TRBV5-6	14	once	-	TGTGCCAGCAGCTCCGCTACTAGTCACAATGAGCAGTTCTTC	CASSSATSHNEQFF
TRBJ2-7	TRBV2	11	-	-	TGTGCCAGCGGCTACAGTTACGAGCAGTACTTC	CASGYSYEQYF
TRBJ2-1	TRBV3-1/TRBV3-2	16	-	-	TGTGCCAGCAGCCAAGATTTGGTGGGGGCTTTCAATGAGCAGTTCTTC	CASSQDLVGAFNEQFF
TRBJ1-5	TRBV19	13	-	-	TGTGCCAGTAGTGTACAGATCAATCAGCCCCAGCATTTT	CASSVQINQPQHF
TRBJ1-2	TRBV6-1	15	-	-	TGTGCCAGCAGTGAATTGGTCGGGGTCCCCTATGGCTACACCTTC	CASSELVGVPYGYTF
TRBJ2-3	TRBV7-8	16	-	TRBD2	TGTGCCAGCAGCTGGCTACAGCGGGGGCAAACAGATACGCAGTATTTT	CASSWLQRGQTDTQYF
TRBJ1-1	TRBV2	13	-	-	TGTGCCAGCAGAGCTACAGGGACCACTGAAGCTTTCTTT	CASRATGTTEAFF
TRBJ1-1	TRBV5-1	16	-	TRBD1	TGCGCCAGCAGCTTGGTGGACAGGGGGCCGAACACTGAAGCTTTCTTT	CASSLVDRGPNTEAFF
TRBJ1-3	TRBV11-2	15	-	-	TGTGCCAGCAGCCCCGGGGGGGGCTCTGGAAACACCATATATTTT	CASSPGGGSGNTIYF
TRBJ2-2	TRBV21-1	15	-	-	TGTGCCAGCAGCAAGCGGGCTGAAACCCCCGGGGAGCTGTTTTTT	CASSKRAETPGELFF
TRBJ2-2	TRBV3-1/TRBV3-2	17	-	TRBD2	TGTGCCAGCAGCCAAGATCGGGGGGGCTTGTACACCGGGGAGCTGTTTTTT	CASSQDRGGLYTGELFF
TRBJ1-5	TRBV3-1/TRBV3-2	14	-	-	TGTGCCAGCAGCCAACAGACAGGCAATCAGCCCCAGCATTTT	CASSQQTGNQPQHF
TRBJ2-7	TRBV11-2	16	-	-	TGTGCCAGCAGCTCCCTCACGGGTCGCCGTCCGTACGAGCAGTACTTC	CASSSLTGRRPYEQYF
TRBJ1-1	TRBV28	14	-	TRBD1	TGTGCCAGCAGTCCAGGACAGGGCAGCACTGAAGCTTTCTTT	CASSPGQGSTEAFF
TRBJ1-1	TRBV3-1/TRBV3-2	19	-	-	TGTGCCAGCAGCCAAGTCAATTCCGGGACACGAGGAAGGAACACTGAAGCTTTCTTT	CASSQVNSGTRGRNTEAFF
TRBJ1-6	TRBV4-2	19	-	TRBD1	TGTGCCAGCAGCCACATCGGGACAGGGGAGGGATCCTATAATTCACCCCTCCACTTT	CASSHIGTGEGSYNSPLHF
TRBJ1-1	TRBV6-5	14	-	-	TGTGCCAGCAGTTACTCGAGGGACACCGGACGAGCTTTCTTT	CASSYSRDTGRAFF
TRBJ1-2	TRBV12-3/TRBV12-4	13	-	-	TGTGCCAGCAGTCCAGGGAAAGTCTATGGCTACACCTTC	CASSPGKVYGYTF
TRBJ1-3	TRBV7-2	13	-	-	TGTGCCAGCAGCCCGGGCTCTGGAAACACCATATATTTT	CASSPGSGNTIYF
TRBJ1-5	TRBV4-2	15	once	-	TGTGCCAGCAGCCAAGAGGTCTATAGCAATCAGCCCCAGCATTTT	CASSQEVYSNQPQHF